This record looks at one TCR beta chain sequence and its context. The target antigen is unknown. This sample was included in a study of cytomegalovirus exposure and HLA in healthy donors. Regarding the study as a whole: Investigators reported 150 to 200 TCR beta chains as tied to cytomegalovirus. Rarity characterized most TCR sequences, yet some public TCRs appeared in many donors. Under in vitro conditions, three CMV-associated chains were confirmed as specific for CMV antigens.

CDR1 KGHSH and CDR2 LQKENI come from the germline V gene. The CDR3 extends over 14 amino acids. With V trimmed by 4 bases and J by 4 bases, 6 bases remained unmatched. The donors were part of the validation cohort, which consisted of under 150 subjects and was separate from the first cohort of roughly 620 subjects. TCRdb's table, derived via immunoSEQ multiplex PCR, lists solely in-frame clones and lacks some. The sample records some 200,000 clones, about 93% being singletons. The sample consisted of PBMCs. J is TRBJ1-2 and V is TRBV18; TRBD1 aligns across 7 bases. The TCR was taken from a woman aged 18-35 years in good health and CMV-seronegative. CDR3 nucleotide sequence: TGTGCCAGCTCACAGTACAGGGGAGGCTATGGCTACACCTTC. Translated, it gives CASSQYRGGYGYTF.